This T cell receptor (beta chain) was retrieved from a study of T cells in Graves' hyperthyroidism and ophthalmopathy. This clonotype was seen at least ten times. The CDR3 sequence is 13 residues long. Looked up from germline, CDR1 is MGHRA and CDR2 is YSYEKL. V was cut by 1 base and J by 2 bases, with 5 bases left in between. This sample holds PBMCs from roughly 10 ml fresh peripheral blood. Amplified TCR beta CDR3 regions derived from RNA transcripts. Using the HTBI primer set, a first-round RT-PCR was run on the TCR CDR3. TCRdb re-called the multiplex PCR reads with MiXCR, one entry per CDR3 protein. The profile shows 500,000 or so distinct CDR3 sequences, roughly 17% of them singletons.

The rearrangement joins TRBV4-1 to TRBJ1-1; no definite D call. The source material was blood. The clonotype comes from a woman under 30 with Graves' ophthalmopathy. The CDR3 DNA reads TGCGCCAGCAGCCAAGGTATCAACACTGAAGCTTTCTTT. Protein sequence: CASSQGINTEAFF.